This T cell receptor (beta chain) appears in the sequencing data of a study of blood T cells in healthy people across ages. The germline CDR1 and CDR2 sequences are MDHEN and SYDVKM. This CDR3 has 16 residues. V was shortened by 2 bases and J by 4 bases, with 17 bases between the two germline ends. Together with a sample-barcoded 5' primer, a J-beta primer mix was included in a second PCR lasting roughly 6 to 12 cycles. Every cDNA molecule bore a tag from a template-switch adaptor containing 12 random nucleotides. TCRdb re-derived calls from the 5' RACE reads in MiXCR, one entry per CDR3 protein. The sample consists of roughly 1 million distinct CDR3 sequences, approximately 26% of them appearing once. Total RNA extraction produced at least 5.5 micrograms (per sample) for the study. This clonotype has just one count. The same sample was also studied in work on T cells of mothers and their children.

The sequenced sample consisted of blood. This clonotype was obtained from a girl aged 2-9 years in good health. The chain joins TRBV28 to TRBJ2-5; D possibly corresponds to TRBD2 (5 bases). The CDR3 reads CASSLVAGERGETQYF. CDR3 sequence (DNA): TGTGCCAGCAGTTTAGTAGCAGGAGAACGGGGAGAGACCCAGTACTTC.